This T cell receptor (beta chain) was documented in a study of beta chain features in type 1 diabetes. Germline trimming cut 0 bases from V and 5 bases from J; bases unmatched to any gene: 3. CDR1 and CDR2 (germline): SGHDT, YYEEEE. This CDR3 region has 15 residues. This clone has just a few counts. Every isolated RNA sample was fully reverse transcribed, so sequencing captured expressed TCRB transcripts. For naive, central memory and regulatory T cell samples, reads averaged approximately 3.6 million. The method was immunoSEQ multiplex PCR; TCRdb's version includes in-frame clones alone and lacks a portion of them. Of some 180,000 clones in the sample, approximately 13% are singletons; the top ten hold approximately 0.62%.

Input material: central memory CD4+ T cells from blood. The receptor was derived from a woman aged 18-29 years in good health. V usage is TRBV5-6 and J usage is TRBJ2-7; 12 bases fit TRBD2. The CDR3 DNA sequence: TGTGCCAGCAGCTTGGGCCGACTAGCGGGAGACGAGCAGTACTTC. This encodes CASSLGRLAGDEQYF.